The rows below give T cell receptor beta chains drawn from one sample of a study of T-cell reconstitution after alpha-beta-depleted transplantation in children. Each CDR3 protein gets one entry after TCRdb re-called the PCR reads with MiXCR. The profile covers around 600,000 distinct CDR3 sequences, with about 21% appearing a single time and 12% to 15% taken by the ten largest. The specimen was PBMCs, mostly from graft donor cells, collected 360 days after TCRalphabeta/CD19-depleted stem cell transplant. Every receptor here comes from a boy younger than two who had a stem cell transplant for acute myeloid leukemia, so the T cells may come from the graft donor. Each CDR3 is given with its conserved first and last residue. A D gene is named only where the DNA matches it firmly. Not every row has a clone size; where given, it reads once, few, many or a size class.

V gene	clone size	J gene	D gene	CDR3 DNA	CDR3 protein
TRBV25-1	few	TRBJ2-6	NA	TGTGCCAGCAAGGAGGGGGTCTCTGGGGCCAACGTCCTGACTTTC	CASKEGVSGANVLTF
TRBV5-1	NA	TRBJ2-5	NA	TGCGCCAGCAGCTTGATCACTGGGCGTATTGAGACCCAGTACTTC	CASSLITGRIETQYF
TRBV20-1	NA	TRBJ1-5	NA	TGCAGTGCTAGCGGGCTCGCAACCAAAAATCAGCCCCAGCATTTT	CSASGLATKNQPQHF
TRBV3-1	many	TRBJ1-2	TRBD1	TGTGCCAGCAGCCAAGATGAAGGGGGCGTTGGCTACACCTTC	CASSQDEGGVGYTF
TRBV29-1	few	TRBJ1-1	NA	TGCAGCGTTGGCCTCGGGGAGGAGCACACTGAAGCTTTCTTT	CSVGLGEEHTEAFF
TRBV6-1	many	TRBJ2-7	NA	TGTGCCAGCACCCGCTGGGGACCCTACGAGCAGTACTTC	CASTRWGPYEQYF
TRBV10-3	many	TRBJ2-7	TRBD1	TGTGCCATCAGTGGCGGGACAGGGAGGTCCTACGAGCAGTACTTC	CAISGGTGRSYEQYF
TRBV5-6	many	TRBJ2-5	NA	TGTGCCAGCAGCTTTCCCGAGTACCAAGAGACCCAGTACTTC	CASSFPEYQETQYF
TRBV19	many	TRBJ1-2	NA	TGTGCCAGTAGTGACATCCCACGATATGGCTACACCTTC	CASSDIPRYGYTF
TRBV5-1	many	TRBJ2-1	TRBD2	TGCGCCAGCAGCTTGTCTAGCGGGGGCATTTACAATGAGCAGTTCTTC	CASSLSSGGIYNEQFF
TRBV12-3/TRBV12-4	NA	TRBJ2-7	NA	TGTGCCAGCACCCAGGGTCTCAGTTACGAGCAGTACTTC	CASTQGLSYEQYF
TRBV7-9	many	TRBJ2-2	NA	TGTGCCAGCAGCCCAGGGCACACCGGGGAGCTGTTTTTT	CASSPGHTGELFF
TRBV7-9	few	TRBJ2-3	NA	TGTGCCAGCAGCCCCCTGACGTTTACCAGGGGCACAGATACGCAGTATTTT	CASSPLTFTRGTDTQYF
TRBV20-1	NA	TRBJ2-5	TRBD1	TGCAGTGCTATCACATTTGATCTTAGGGGGCCCGAAGAGACCCAGTACTTC	CSAITFDLRGPEETQYF
TRBV30	NA	TRBJ2-5	NA	TGTGCCTGGAGCGGGGGTATCCAAGAGACCCAGTACTTC	CAWSGGIQETQYF
TRBV7-7	once	TRBJ1-5	NA	TGTGCCAGCAGCCTAAGACAGAAAAATCAGCCCCAGCATTTT	CASSLRQKNQPQHF
TRBV5-7	NA	TRBJ2-7	NA	TGTGCCAGCAGCTTGCCCCTAGGCGAGCAGTACTTC	CASSLPLGEQYF
TRBV5-1	many	TRBJ1-1	NA	TGCGCCAGCGCCGGAGATTACAACACTGAAGCTTTCTTT	CASAGDYNTEAFF
TRBV20-1	few	TRBJ2-1	NA	TGCAGTGCTTCCCGGGTGGGCGCTGAGCAGTTCTTC	CSASRVGAEQFF
TRBV28	many	TRBJ1-4	TRBD1	TGTGCCAGCAGCGGGGGCGGAGGGGGCTATGAAAAACTGTTTTTT	CASSGGGGGYEKLFF
TRBV15	many	TRBJ2-1	NA	TGTGCCACCAGCAGCTACAATGAGCAGTTCTTC	CATSSYNEQFF
TRBV7-2	many	TRBJ2-7	TRBD1	TGTGCCAGCAGCCAACCCGGGACAGGGCCCGACGAGCAGTACTTC	CASSQPGTGPDEQYF
TRBV12-3/TRBV12-4	NA	TRBJ2-7	NA	TGTGCCAGCAGGCCGGGGGCAAACTACGAGCAGTACTTC	CASRPGANYEQYF
TRBV29-1	many	TRBJ2-1	NA	TGCAGCCATCGCCCGCCCTCGAGCTCCTACAATGAGCAGTTCTTC	CSHRPPSSSYNEQFF
TRBV5-1	many	TRBJ2-5	NA	TGCGCCAGCAGCTTGGCAGGGATCAGGGAGACCCAGTACTTC	CASSLAGIRETQYF
TRBV13	few	TRBJ2-3	NA	TGTGCCAGCAGCTTAAGGGGAGGCTTTGAAATGACGCAGTATTTT	CASSLRGGFEMTQYF
TRBV20-1	many	TRBJ2-7	TRBD1	TGCAGTGCCACGGACAGGGGCAGAAGGCAGTACTTC	CSATDRGRRQYF
TRBV7-9	NA	TRBJ1-1	NA	TGTGCCAGCAGCTTCCGGGCCTCAATGAACACTGAAGCTTTCTTT	CASSFRASMNTEAFF
TRBV6-1	NA	TRBJ1-2	NA	TGTGCCAGTACACTTCCTAACTATGGCTACACCTTC	CASTLPNYGYTF
TRBV20-1	NA	TRBJ2-5	NA	TGCAGTGCTAGATCGGGGGAGGCTCGGTACTTC	CSARSGEARYF
TRBV3-1	once	TRBJ1-1	NA	TGTACCAGCTCCAAGAGTCCACGTGGGGCTTTCTTT	CTSSKSPRGAFF
TRBV27	NA	TRBJ1-1	NA	TGTGCCAGCAGTCAGACAGGTGCCGGCTCCACTGAAGCTTTCTTT	CASSQTGAGSTEAFF
TRBV7-3	NA	TRBJ2-1	TRBD2	TGTGCCAGCAGCGTAACTAGCGGGGGATGGAATGAGCAGTTCTTC	CASSVTSGGWNEQFF
TRBV12-3/TRBV12-4	few	TRBJ2-5	TRBD1	TGTGCCAGCAGTTCCTCGGGACAGGGTAGTGAGACCCAGTACTTC	CASSSSGQGSETQYF
TRBV12-3/TRBV12-4	many	TRBJ1-2	NA	TGTGCCAGCAGCTCATCAGGGACTGGGAATAATGGCTACACCTTC	CASSSSGTGNNGYTF
TRBV20-1	NA	TRBJ2-5	TRBD2	TGCAGTGCTAGATCCCAGCGGGGGGCTCAAGAGACCCAGTACTTC	CSARSQRGAQETQYF
TRBV18	NA	TRBJ2-4	TRBD2	TGTGCCAGCTCACCTTGGAGTTCAGGGAGGGGTACGAACATTCAGTACTTC	CASSPWSSGRGTNIQYF
TRBV29-1	few	TRBJ2-2	NA	TGCAGCGTTGGGGGTCCCGGGGAGCTGTTTTTT	CSVGGPGELFF
TRBV20-1	NA	TRBJ1-2	NA	TGCAGTGCTAGCCCATGGGACACAGAAGGATATAACTATGGCTACACCTTC	CSASPWDTEGYNYGYTF
TRBV9	many	TRBJ2-1	TRBD2	TGTGCCAGCAGCGTAGAACTAGCGGGTCCCAATGAGCAGTTCTTC	CASSVELAGPNEQFF
TRBV6-1	few	TRBJ2-5	TRBD2	TGTGCCAGCAGTGAATCACGGGGGGGCACCCAAGAGACCCAGTACTTC	CASSESRGGTQETQYF
TRBV28	many	TRBJ2-1	NA	TGTGCCAGCACACTACCGGGGGTCCTCTCCTACAATGAGCAGTTCTTC	CASTLPGVLSYNEQFF
TRBV7-2	few	TRBJ2-1	TRBD2	TGTGCCAGCAGCCGAACTCCTGGACTAGCGGGGAATGAGCAGTTCTTC	CASSRTPGLAGNEQFF
TRBV7-9	many	TRBJ1-1	NA	TGTGCCAGCAGCCCCCGGACCGCTGAAGCTTTCTTT	CASSPRTAEAFF
TRBV20-1	NA	TRBJ2-1	TRBD2	TGCAGTGCTAGGGGGGGGGACCTGACAAATGAGCAGTTCTTC	CSARGGDLTNEQFF
TRBV5-6	NA	TRBJ2-1	TRBD1	TGTGCCAGCAGCTCGGACAGGGGGCCAGGGCAGTTCTTC	CASSSDRGPGQFF
TRBV6-5	NA	TRBJ1-1	TRBD1	TGTGCCAGCAGTTACGTACGGACAGGTTCCCAAGCTTTCTTT	CASSYVRTGSQAFF
TRBV6-1	many	TRBJ2-6	NA	TGTGCCAGCAGGAATCTGGCTGGGGCCAACGTCCTGACTTTC	CASRNLAGANVLTF
TRBV4-3	NA	TRBJ2-5	NA	TGCGCCAGCAGCCAAGGTTCTGGGCCAGAGACCCAGTACTTC	CASSQGSGPETQYF